Below, 19 T cell receptor beta chains from the same sample are listed, as sequenced in a study of CD8+CD57+ T cells in acquired aplastic anemia. Genomic DNA, serving as template, underwent TCR beta VDJ and CDR3 profiling. One entry per CDR3 protein results from TCRdb running MiXCR on the reads. The table includes just over 400,000 distinct CDR3 sequences, around 72% detected once. Source material: sorted CD4+, CD8+, or CD8+CD57+ T cells (not recorded which) from PBMCs. The receptors derive from a human donor in good health, serving as a control.

This clonotype was counted many times. This chain connects TRBV12-3 or TRBV12-4 to TRBJ1-1, with D possibly being TRBD1 (5 bases). This CDR3 is 14 amino acids long. The V end was cut by 5 bases, the J end by 11 bases, with 21 bases between. The CDR3 DNA sequence: TGTGCCAGCAGTCAGTCGGGGGTAACCGGGACGGCTTTCTTT. Translating it yields CASSQSGVTGTAFF.

In this sample, this clonotype turned up a few times. It may be a read error: a sequence one base away is much more abundant. The chain joins TRBV2 to TRBJ2-5; D is unclear. The CDR3 is 11 residues long. CDR1 is SNHLY and CDR2 is FYNNEI in the germline V gene. The CDR3 DNA follows: TGTGCCAGCAAAACAGAAGAGACCCAGTGCTTC. Protein: CASKTEETQCF.

This chain links TRBV20-1 with TRBJ2-1; 7 bases are shared with TRBD1. This CDR3 region has 15 residues. Germline V lookup: CDR1 DFQATT, CDR2 SNEGSKA (reference sequence). The V and J ends lost 5 bases and 7 bases, in that order; junction bases with no gene match: 14. CDR3 DNA sequence: TGCAGTGCTGGTCGACAGGGTACTTATCAAAATGAGCAGTTCTTC. This sequence encodes CSAGRQGTYQNEQFF.

This rearrangement joins TRBV29-1 to TRBJ1-2; D not resolved. The CDR3 sequence is 12 residues long. Germline lookup yields CDR1 SQVTM and CDR2 ANQGSEA. The ends were cut back, 4 bases at V and 0 bases at J, with 6 bases in the middle. The CDR3 here is CSVVRSNYGYTF. The CDR3 DNA reads as TGCAGCGTTGTGAGGTCTAACTATGGCTACACCTTC. Combining the CDR3 with reference TRBV29-1 and TRBJ1-2 gives the whole variable domain SAVISQKPSRDICQRGTSLTIQCQVDSQVTMMFWYRQQPGQSLTLIATANQGSEATYESGFVIDKFPISRPNLTFSTLTVSNMSPEDSSIYLCSVVRSNYGYTFGSGTRLTVV.

The rearrangement uses TRBV7-3 and TRBJ1-4; TRBD1 matches at 9 bases. This CDR3 has 14 amino acids. CDR1 is SGHTA and CDR2 is FQGTGA in the germline V gene. J was trimmed by 14 bases and V by 3 bases; bases with no gene match: 10. The CDR3 protein is CASSLGQGGEILFF. CDR3 in DNA: TGTGCCAGCAGCTTGGGACAGGGAGGTGAAATCCTGTTTTTT.

This chain connects TRBV2 to TRBJ1-5; D gene uncertain. This CDR3 spans 15 amino acids. Per germline, CDR1 SNHLY and CDR2 FYNNEI. V lost 0 bases, J lost 0 bases, and 6 bases lay in between. The CDR3 here is CASSEAGYSNQPQHF. CDR3 DNA sequence: TGTGCCAGCAGTGAAGCAGGGTATAGCAATCAGCCCCAGCATTTT.

This clonotype is a singleton in its sample. The junction does not match germline at one end; this may be a read error. J is TRBJ2-5 and V is TRBV20-1; 7 bases agree with TRBD2. Germline values: CDR1 DFQATT, CDR2 SNEGSKA (reference sequence). The CDR3 has 11 amino acids. CDR3 amino acids: CGSGLVQTQYF. In DNA form, the CDR3 reads TGTGGTAGCGGACTAGTGCAGACCCAGTACTTC.

This clonotype showed up many times. Written as DNA, the CDR3 is TGTGCCAGCCGCCAGGGGAGAAACACTGAAGCTTTCTTT. Its translation is CASRQGRNTEAFF. The chain is built from TRBV6-5 and TRBJ1-1; a possible D gene is TRBD1 (6 bases). The V gene's germline CDR1 is MNHEY and CDR2 SVGAGI. CDR3 size: 13 residues. Trimming took 8 bases from V and 2 from J, leaving 12 bases between them.

In this sample, this clonotype turned up once. This sequence joins TRBV15 and TRBJ2-7; 7 bases align to TRBD1. Germline V CDR1 and CDR2: LNHNV, YYDKDF (reference sequence). V lost 5 bases to trimming and J lost 1 base; unmatched junction nucleotides: 8. CDR3 length: 15 residues. The DNA of the CDR3 is TGTGCCACCAGCTGCCGGACAGGCGGTTCCTACGAGCAGTACTTC. Residues: CATSCRTGGSYEQYF.

This clonotype was counted a single time. This chain joins TRBV5-1 and TRBJ1-2, with D possibly being TRBD1 (6 bases). This CDR3 has 14 amino acids. Germline V CDR1 and CDR2: SGHRS, YFSETQ. Trimming removed 2 bases from V and 4 bases from J, with 12 bases in between. CDR3 region: CASSFGIGGYGYTF. The DNA of the CDR3 is TGCGCCAGCAGCTTTGGAATAGGGGGCTATGGCTACACCTTC.

Regarding this clonotype: Likely a read error: the CDR3 ends without its conserved phenylalanine or tryptophan. Because the CDR3's place on the DNA is in doubt, the DNA is left out and the CDR3 is given as listed by TCRdb. The chain couples TRBV7-8 to TRBJ1-2; TRBD1, the D gene given by the table, was not confirmed from the DNA. The CDR3 length equals 13 residues, ends included. Germline V gives CDR1 SGHVS, CDR2 FQNEAQ. This chain's CDR3 is CASSLPPAGTKYN.

Turning to this clonotype: One junction end disagrees with the germline gene, perhaps due to a read error. The chain joins TRBV24-1 to TRBJ1-1; D is unclear. CDR1 and CDR2 from the germline V gene are KGHDR and SFDVKD. This CDR3 region has 15 residues. CDR3 bases: TGTGCCACCAGTGACCGCTTAGGACTGAACGAGAAAGCTTACTTC. It yields the protein CATSDRLGLNEKAYF.

In this sample, this clonotype turned up a few times. This may arise from a read error, as a much more abundant clone is one base away. The chain carries TRBV6-1 and TRBJ2-2; D not certain. Germline-derived CDR1 and CDR2 are MNHNS and SASEGT. V was shortened by 5 bases and J by 3 bases, with 10 bases between the two germline ends. The CDR3 loop spans 14 amino acids. Here the CDR3 reads CASSRSRDTGELFF. The CDR3, as DNA: TGTGCCAGCAGTCGAAGCAGAGACACCGGGGAGCTGTTTTTT.

This clonotype came up many times. The chain joins TRBV5-4 to TRBJ2-1; 9 bases are shared with TRBD2. The length of the CDR3 is 15 residues. Looked up from germline, CDR1 is SGHNT and CDR2 is YYREEE (reference sequence). The junction had 5 bases not matched to a gene; V was cut back by 0 bases and J by 7 bases. The CDR3 spells CASSLGGSGRNEQFF. CDR3 DNA: TGTGCCAGCAGCTTGGGTGGGAGCGGGAGGAATGAGCAGTTCTTC. The entire variable domain, with the rest obtained from reference TRBV5-4 and TRBJ2-1, is as follows: ETGVTQSPTHLIKTRGQQVTLRCSSQSGHNTVSWYQQALGQGPQFIFQYYREEENGRGNFPPRFSGLQFPNYSSELNVNALELDDSALYLCASSLGGSGRNEQFFGPGTRLTVL.

The chain joins TRBV7-9 to TRBJ1-2; D is possibly TRBD1 (5 bases). The CDR3 is made up of 13 amino acids. The germline gives CDR1 SEHNR, CDR2 FQNEAQ (reference sequence). Trimming shortened V by 5 bases and J by 7 bases, and 14 bases separated the two germline ends. The CDR3 DNA follows: TGTGCCAGCAGCCTCGGGACGGCGAGTGGCTACACCTTC. It codes for CASSLGTASGYTF.

This clonotype was observed many times. J is TRBJ1-1 and V is TRBV9, with 7 nucleotides matching TRBD1. V lost 0 bases and J lost 4; bases outside the gene matches: 9. The CDR3 runs to 16 residues. CDR1 is SGDLS and CDR2 is YYNGEE in the germline V gene. The CDR3 loop reads CASSVGPTGVSTEAFF. CDR3 coding DNA: TGTGCCAGCAGCGTAGGCCCCACAGGGGTGAGCACTGAAGCTTTCTTT.

This clonotype showed up many times. The chain employs TRBV7-9 and TRBJ2-5; D is possibly TRBD1 or TRBD2 (6 bases each). CDR3 length equals 15 residues. V shed 4 bases and J shed 4 bases, with 16 bases lying between them. CDR1 and CDR2 from the germline V gene are SEHNR and FQNEAQ (reference sequence). CDR3 sequence: CASSWNREVGETQYF. The CDR3, as DNA: TGTGCCAGCAGCTGGAACAGGGAGGTTGGAGAGACCCAGTACTTC.

The chain couples TRBV10-3 to TRBJ2-3; 8 nucleotides agree with TRBD2. The CDR3 sequence is 15 residues long. Germline CDR1 ENHRY, CDR2 SYGVKD. V dropped 10 bases and J dropped 7; count of bases not matched to a gene: 16. Here the CDR3 reads CASSLDRGGNHTQYF. CDR3 in DNA: TGTGCCAGCAGCTTAGATCGGGGGGGCAACCATACGCAGTATTTT.

The gene calls are TRBV7-9 and TRBJ2-4; 10 bases are shared with TRBD2. Trimming cost V 10 bases and J 7 bases; bases outside gene matches: 19. The CDR3 covers 17 residues. Germline V gene data show CDR1 as SEHNR and CDR2 as FQNEAQ (reference sequence). CDR3 amino acids: CATGESRGSGGANIQYF. The CDR3 nucleotides are TGTGCCACCGGTGAATCGCGGGGGAGCGGGGGGGCGAACATTCAGTACTTC.